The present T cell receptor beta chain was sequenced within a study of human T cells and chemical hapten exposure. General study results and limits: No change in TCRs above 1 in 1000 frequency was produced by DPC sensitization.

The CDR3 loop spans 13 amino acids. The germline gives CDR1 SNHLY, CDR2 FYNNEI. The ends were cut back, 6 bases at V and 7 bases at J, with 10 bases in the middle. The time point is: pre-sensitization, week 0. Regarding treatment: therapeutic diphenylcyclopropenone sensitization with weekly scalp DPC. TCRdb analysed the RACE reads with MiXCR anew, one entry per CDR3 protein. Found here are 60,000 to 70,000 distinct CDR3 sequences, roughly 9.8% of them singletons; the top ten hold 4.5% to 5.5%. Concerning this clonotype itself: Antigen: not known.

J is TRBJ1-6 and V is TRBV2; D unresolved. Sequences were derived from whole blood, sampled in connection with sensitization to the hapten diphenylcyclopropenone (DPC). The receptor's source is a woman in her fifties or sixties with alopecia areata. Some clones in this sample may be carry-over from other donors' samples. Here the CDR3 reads CASSYYSNSPLHF. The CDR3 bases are TGTGCCAGCAGCTATTATAGCAATTCACCCCTCCACTTT.